Following are 20 T cell receptor beta chains from one sample sequenced in a study of OX40 agonist ivuxolimab in advanced cancers. Libraries were made using the immunoSEQ multiplex PCR assay. Held by TCRdb, this immuneACCESS table contains in-frame sequences only and omits some clones. Under half of the omission traces to an unresolved V gene where checked; the cause of the rest is unknown. In this sample the table shows 55,000 to 70,000 clones, approximately 86% of which occur a single time. About 3.7% of the sample belongs to the ten largest clones. Sequenced here: CD4+ or CD8+ T cells sorted from blood, sampled in a trial of the OX40 agonist ivuxolimab. The source is an adult with an advanced solid tumor such as melanoma, head and neck, liver or kidney cancer.

The rearrangement joins TRBV9 to TRBJ2-7, with 9 bases identical to TRBD1. The CDR3 loop spans 15 amino acids. Germline CDR1 is SGDLS and CDR2 is YYNGEE. The V gene end was trimmed by 4 bases and the J gene end by 0 bases; junction bases not matched to a gene: 5. CDR3 region: CASSQGTGPSYEQYF. CDR3 bases: TGTGCCAGCAGCCAGGGGACAGGGCCCTCCTACGAGCAGTACTTC.

V is TRBV19 and J is TRBJ1-5; D might be TRBD1 (5 bases). Between the trimmed V and J ends, which lost 2 bases and 1 base, there was a span of 9 bases. In germline, CDR1 is LNHDA, CDR2 SQIVND (reference sequence). The CDR3 spans 15 residues. As DNA, the CDR3 is TGTGCCAGTAGTATAATCGGGGCAAGCAATCAGCCCCAGCATTTT. Encoded protein: CASSIIGASNQPQHF.

The V and J genes are TRBV27 and TRBJ2-3, with D uncertain. CDR1 and CDR2 from the germline V gene are MNHEY and SMNVEV (reference sequence). The CDR3 runs 18 residues. V lost 7 bases and J 2 bases, leaving 25 bases between the germline ends. The CDR3 here is CASKRRIFPALPTDTQYF. The CDR3 DNA follows: TGTGCCAGCAAACGCCGGATTTTTCCTGCACTACCCACAGATACGCAGTATTTT.

J is TRBJ2-5 and V is TRBV11-1, with 7 bases matching TRBD1. V gave up 5 bases and J gave up 2 bases; unmatched junction bases: 8. Germline loops: CDR1 SGHAT, CDR2 FQDESV (reference sequence). This CDR3 contains 15 residues. In nucleotides, the CDR3 is TGTGCCAGCAGCCGCCGACCGGGACAGCAAGAGACCCAGTACTTC. Encoded protein: CASSRRPGQQETQYF.

The V gene is TRBV5-1, the J gene TRBJ2-3, with TRBD2 as a possible D gene (5 bases). The CDR3 totals 15 residues. V gave up 1 base and J gave up 0 bases, with 9 bases separating them. CDR1 is SGHRS and CDR2 is YFSETQ in the germline V gene. The CDR3 region is CASSLWESSTDTQYF. The CDR3 DNA sequence: TGCGCCAGCAGCTTGTGGGAGTCGAGCACAGATACGCAGTATTTT.

V usage is TRBV14 and J usage is TRBJ2-7, with TRBD2 identical over 7 bases. Germline V gene data show CDR1 as SGHDN and CDR2 as FVKESK. There are 16 residues in the CDR3. The ends lost 1 base at V and 2 bases at J; junction bases unmatched: 8. CDR3 protein: CASSQVGEGPPYEQYF. The CDR3 coding sequence is TGTGCCAGCAGCCAAGTGGGGGAGGGACCACCCTACGAGCAGTACTTC.

This chain connects TRBV28 to TRBJ1-4, with D hard to call. Germline CDR1 MDHEN, CDR2 SYDVKM. V gave up 3 bases and J gave up 0 bases, with 8 bases separating them. The CDR3 extends over 15 amino acids. The CDR3 spells CASSLGAATNEKLFF. In nucleotides, the CDR3 is TGTGCCAGCAGTTTGGGAGCTGCAACTAATGAAAAACTGTTTTTT.

The V gene is TRBV6-6, the J gene TRBJ1-5, with D possibly being TRBD1 (6 bases). The V gene lost 2 bases and the J gene lost 9 bases, with 14 bases spanning the gap. The CDR3 spans 14 residues. CDR1 is MNHNY, CDR2 SVGAGI, per germline (reference sequence). Here the CDR3 DNA reads TGTGCCAGCAGTTACGGGGAGGGGGTTCGGCCCCAGCATTTT. Its translation: CASSYGEGVRPQHF.

The chain couples TRBV15 to TRBJ2-7; 9 nucleotides line up with TRBD1. The CDR3 contains 16 residues. V was pared by 2 bases and J by 7 bases, with 12 bases of the junction left unmatched. Germline loops: CDR1 LNHNV, CDR2 YYDKDF (reference sequence). The CDR3 DNA sequence: TGTGCCACCAGCAGACGGCCGGGACAGGGTTCTGGGGAGCAGTACTTC. Protein sequence: CATSRRPGQGSGEQYF.

This chain links TRBV5-1 with TRBJ1-4; D not certain. Trimming took 5 bases from V and 0 from J, leaving 2 bases between them. Germline CDR1 reads SGHRS; CDR2 reads YFSETQ. The CDR3 length is 12 residues. This CDR3 reads CASRATNEKLFF. The CDR3 DNA reads TGCGCCAGCAGGGCAACTAATGAAAAACTGTTTTTT.

The chain recombines TRBV5-1 with TRBJ2-3, with a weak D call TRBD2 (5 bases). Germline CDR1 reads SGHRS; CDR2 reads YFSETQ. The CDR3 loop spans 16 amino acids. The V and J ends lost 2 bases and 3 bases respectively, with 16 bases between them. DNA of the CDR3: TGCGCCAGCAGCTTATACCCGGGAATGGGTACAGATACGCAGTATTTT. This gives the protein CASSLYPGMGTDTQYF.

This clone was observed once. The chain recombines TRBV28 with TRBJ1-1; 8 positions match TRBD1. CDR1 and CDR2 from the germline V gene are MDHEN and SYDVKM. The CDR3 has 20 residues. V dropped 3 bases and J dropped 0; count of bases not matched to a gene: 18. For the CDR3, the DNA is TGTGCCAGCAGTTTTTCCGGTTTGCCCGAGACAGGGGACATGAACACTGAAGCTTTCTTT. Translating it yields CASSFSGLPETGDMNTEAFF.

DNA for the CDR3: TGTGCCTGGAGTAGAGGGGAGATCACTCTGAACACTGAAGCTTTCTTT. Encoded protein: CAWSRGEITLNTEAFF. The chain links TRBV30 to TRBJ1-1, with D maybe TRBD1 (5 bases). The CDR3 is 16 residues long. Germline-derived CDR1 and CDR2 are GTSNPN and SVGIG (reference sequence). V was pared by 2 bases and J by 0 bases, with 16 bases between.

This chain connects TRBV4-1 to TRBJ1-2; possibly TRBD1 for D (6 bases). The V gene lost 0 bases and the J gene lost 8 bases, with 22 bases spanning the gap. The CDR3 extends over 17 amino acids. Germline V gene sequence: CDR1 MGHRA, CDR2 YSYEKL. CDR3 protein: CASSQDGRGRGSRGYTF. Written as DNA, the CDR3 is TGCGCCAGCAGCCAAGATGGAAGGGGCAGGGGATCTCGCGGCTACACCTTC.

This clone was found once. The chain employs TRBV27 and TRBJ2-5; D is unresolved. Germline V gene lookup returns CDR1 MNHEY and CDR2 SMNVEV (reference sequence). The CDR3 is made up of 13 amino acids. Trimming shortened V by 8 bases and J by 3 bases, and 13 bases separated the two germline ends. CDR3 sequence: CASSFLGEETQYF. DNA of the CDR3: TGTGCCAGCTCGTTCCTGGGCGAAGAGACCCAGTACTTC.

The chain joins TRBV28 to TRBJ1-5, with TRBD1 identical over 10 bases. Trimming cost V 8 bases and J 2 bases; bases outside gene matches: 9. The CDR3 spans 16 residues. Germline V gene data show CDR1 as MDHEN and CDR2 as SYDVKM. The CDR3 spells CASQFPGTGGNQPQHF. For the CDR3, the DNA is TGTGCCAGCCAATTCCCGGGGACAGGGGGCAATCAGCCCCAGCATTTT.

The chain carries TRBV7-2 and TRBJ2-5; the match to TRBD2 covers 10 bases. CDR1 SGHTA and CDR2 FQGNSA come from the germline V gene. The CDR3 contains 17 residues. The V segment lost 0 bases and the J segment 4 bases; nucleotides outside the gene matches: 8. DNA of the CDR3: TGTGCCAGCAGCTTAGCATTAGCGGGAGGAGGTTTAGAGACCCAGTACTTC. It translates to CASSLALAGGGLETQYF. The full variable domain, completed using reference TRBV7-2 and TRBJ2-5, is GAGVSQSPSNKVTEKGKDVELRCDPISGHTALYWYRQSLGQGLEFLIYFQGNSAPDKSGLPSDRFSAERTGGSVSTLTIQRTQQEDSAVYLCASSLALAGGGLETQYFGPGTRLLVL.

This chain joins TRBV6-1 and TRBJ2-7; D possibly uses TRBD1 or TRBD2 (5 bases each). CDR3 size: 14 residues. The ends were cut back, 2 bases at V and 1 base at J, with 9 bases in the middle. Germline CDR1 and CDR2: MNHNS and SASEGT. The CDR3, as DNA: TGTGCCAGCAGTGAACCTTGGGGGTCCTACGAGCAGTACTTC. Translated: CASSEPWGSYEQYF.

Only one count was recorded for this clone. The chain carries TRBV28 and TRBJ2-1; 7 bases align to TRBD2. Germline V gene lookup returns CDR1 MDHEN and CDR2 SYDVKM. This CDR3 is built from 14 residues. The J segment lost 8 bases and the V segment lost 2 bases, leaving 6 bases of the junction unmatched. The CDR3 sequence: CASSLPGLVYEQFF. The CDR3 DNA reads TGTGCCAGCAGTTTACCTGGACTAGTCTATGAGCAGTTCTTC.

The J gene is TRBJ2-5, the V gene TRBV2; D unresolved. V was clipped by 4 bases and J by 2 bases, with 26 bases between them. The CDR3 consists of 19 residues. CDR1 and CDR2 (germline): SNHLY, FYNNEI. CDR3 sequence (DNA): TGTGCCAGCAGTGTCCTTAATCTCTCCGGGTCGTACGGGCAAGAGACCCAGTACTTC. Protein sequence: CASSVLNLSGSYGQETQYF.